Each of the 26 T cell receptor beta chains below was sequenced from the same sample in a study of shared clonotypes between healthy human individuals. Naivety among CD8 cells was defined by CD45RO negativity and positive CCR7 selection, thereby excluding terminally differentiated effector memory CD45RA+ cells. Generated by immunoSEQ multiplex PCR, the TCRdb table keeps only in-frame clones and is missing some. The sample carries roughly 2.1 million clones, about 92% recorded once. Material: naive CD8+ T cells from PBMCs. These receptors were collected from a man between 18 and 29 years old in good health. Some clones in this sample may be carry-over from other donors' samples.

The chain links TRBV9 to TRBJ2-2, with 7 bases matching TRBD1. V trimming: 4 bases; J trimming: 6 bases; junction bases outside the gene matches: 9. There are 15 residues in the CDR3. Germline V lookup: CDR1 SGDLS, CDR2 YYNGEE. The CDR3 DNA is TGTGCCAGCAGCCCTATAGGGGGCGATGCCGGGGAGCTGTTTTTT. It encodes CASSPIGGDAGELFF.

The J gene is TRBJ2-2, the V gene TRBV7-9, with TRBD2 matching 8 bases. The V gene's germline CDR1 is SEHNR and CDR2 FQNEAQ (reference sequence). Trimming removed 3 bases from V and 4 bases from J; junction bases left unmatched: 13. This CDR3 has 18 residues. CDR3 bases: TGTGCCAGCAGCTTGGGGTTTAGCGGGACCGGGGGCACCGGGGAGCTGTTTTTT. Translated: CASSLGFSGTGGTGELFF.

The count of this clone is one. This chain connects TRBV27 to TRBJ1-2; D may be TRBD1 (6 bases). The CDR3 consists of 15 residues. With 3 bases removed from V and 3 bases from J, the gap between germline ends came to 14 bases. The germline V gene has CDR1 MNHEY and CDR2 SMNVEV (reference sequence). The CDR3 nucleotides are TGTGCCAGCAGTTTCTCGGGAGGGGGGGACTATGGCTACACCTTC. Residues: CASSFSGGGDYGYTF.

CDR3 region: CSVEIAGLYNEQFF. The CDR3, as DNA: TGCAGCGTTGAAATAGCGGGCCTATACAATGAGCAGTTCTTC. The chain couples TRBV29-1 to TRBJ2-1; 7 bases match TRBD2. V shed 2 bases, J shed 4 bases, and the junction held 5 bases outside the gene matches. The CDR3 is 14 amino acids. Germline-derived CDR1 and CDR2 are SQVTM and ANQGSEA.

The chain has TRBV5-1 and TRBJ1-4; D remains unclear. Germline CDR1 and CDR2: SGHRS and YFSETQ. The CDR3 has 14 residues. Deletions cut 3 bases from V and 6 bases from J, with 12 bases between. CDR3 loop: CASSSAPLDEKLFF. The CDR3 nucleotides read TGCGCCAGCAGCTCGGCCCCTCTAGATGAAAAACTGTTTTTT.

This clone has just a few counts. V is TRBV6-5 and J is TRBJ1-1; possibly TRBD1 for D (6 bases). The CDR3 is 14 residues long. CDR1 and CDR2 (germline): MNHEY, SVGAGI. The V and J ends lost 5 bases and 7 bases respectively, with 17 bases between them. The CDR3 loop reads CASSPRSGGREAFF. CDR3 bases: TGTGCCAGCAGTCCCCGAAGTGGGGGCCGTGAAGCTTTCTTT.

The rearrangement links TRBV4-1 to TRBJ2-5; the D is unclear. Trimming took off 3 bases at V and 2 bases at J, with 10 bases between the two ends. CDR1 MGHRA and CDR2 YSYEKL come from the germline V gene. The CDR3 spans 14 residues. CDR3 residues: CASSQDTIQETQYF. Written as DNA, the CDR3 is TGCGCCAGCAGCCAGGATACAATTCAAGAGACCCAGTACTTC.

This clone was picked up one time. The rearrangement links TRBV7-9 to TRBJ1-4; D may be TRBD1 (5 bases). With 5 bases removed from V and 3 bases from J, the gap between germline ends came to 13 bases. The CDR3 has 15 amino acids. Germline V CDR1 and CDR2: SEHNR, FQNEAQ (reference sequence). The CDR3 sequence: CASSPSGRANEKLFF. In DNA form, the CDR3 reads TGTGCCAGCAGCCCTTCGGGCAGGGCTAATGAAAAACTGTTTTTT.

V usage is TRBV11-2 and J usage is TRBJ2-5, with a possible D match to TRBD1 (5 bases). This CDR3 comprises 17 residues. Trimming cost V 1 base and J 4 bases, with 19 bases left between them. The germline V gene has CDR1 SGHAT and CDR2 FQNNGV. The CDR3 loop is CASSLVFGAASVETQYF. CDR3 nucleotide sequence: TGTGCCAGCAGCTTAGTTTTTGGGGCCGCTAGTGTAGAGACCCAGTACTTC.

Worth noting for this clone: Different DNA sequences within this sample yield the same CDR3. The chain uses TRBV27 and TRBJ1-1; a weak D match, TRBD1 (6 bases). The V end was cut by 0 bases, the J end by 3 bases, with 8 bases between. CDR1 and CDR2 from the germline V gene are MNHEY and SMNVEV (reference sequence). This CDR3 has 14 amino acids. CDR3 nucleotides: TGTGCCAGCAGTTTATCGCGGGGGCACACTGAAGCTTTCTTT. Its translation is CASSLSRGHTEAFF.

This clone was observed once. The chain couples TRBV5-4 to TRBJ2-7; D may be TRBD1 (6 bases). Germline assignment: CDR1 SGHNT and CDR2 YYREEE (reference sequence). This CDR3 region has 13 residues. V was cut by 6 bases and J by 3 bases, with 13 bases left in between. The CDR3 reads CASTSDRSYEQYF. CDR3 DNA sequence: TGTGCCAGCACCAGTGACAGGAGCTACGAGCAGTACTTC.

The chain combines TRBV6-6 with TRBJ2-1, with D unclear. This CDR3 has 16 residues. Germline loops: CDR1 MNHNY, CDR2 SVGAGI (reference sequence). Trimming shortened V by 10 bases and J by 7 bases, and 26 bases separated the two germline ends. CDR3 sequence (DNA): TGTGCCACCGACCCCTCCCTCGGGTCCGTGGGGAATGAGCAGTTCTTC. Residues: CATDPSLGSVGNEQFF.

CDR3: CASSTGTDSYEQYF. In nucleotides, the CDR3 is TGTGCCAGCAGTACCGGGACAGACTCCTACGAGCAGTACTTC. The rearrangement joins TRBV2 to TRBJ2-7, with 7 bases that match TRBD1. Germline V CDR1 and CDR2: SNHLY, FYNNEI. The CDR3 extends over 14 amino acids. J lost 0 bases, V lost 5 bases, and 4 bases had no gene match.

This sequence joins TRBV29-1 and TRBJ2-7; D ambiguous. The length of the CDR3 is 17 residues. Between the trimmed V and J ends, which lost 1 base and 2 bases, there was a span of 21 bases. Germline V gene data show CDR1 as SQVTM and CDR2 as ANQGSEA. The CDR3 DNA reads as TGCAGCGTTGAAGGTCCCCCCCCGACAAGTGGACCCTACGAGCAGTACTTC. This encodes CSVEGPPPTSGPYEQYF.

The chain employs TRBV5-6 and TRBJ2-1, with a possible D match to TRBD2 (6 bases). This CDR3 is 14 amino acids long. Deletions cut 4 bases from V and 8 bases from J, with 16 bases between. The V gene's germline CDR1 is SGHDT and CDR2 YYEEEE. CDR3 residues: CASSLRVRDYEQFF. Here the CDR3 DNA reads TGTGCCAGCAGCCTAAGAGTGAGGGACTATGAGCAGTTCTTC.

The chain employs TRBV6-5 and TRBJ2-7, with D possibly being TRBD1 or TRBD2 (5 bases each). The V gene's germline CDR1 is MNHEY and CDR2 SVGAGI. The V and J ends lost 5 bases and 2 bases respectively, with 13 bases between them. This CDR3 region has 14 residues. Written as DNA, the CDR3 is TGTGCCAGCAGTACCGGGACGGGAACCTACGAGCAGTACTTC. It specifies CASSTGTGTYEQYF.

CDR3 coding DNA: TGTGCCAGCTCACCTCCCGTGAGGGAGGGCCCCACAGATACGCAGTATTTT. As protein: CASSPPVREGPTDTQYF. The chain carries TRBV18 and TRBJ2-3; 7 bases are shared with TRBD2. V shed 3 bases and J 2 bases; nucleotides not matched to a gene: 11. There are 17 residues in the CDR3. Germline V gene sequence: CDR1 KGHSH, CDR2 LQKENI.

V is TRBV10-2 and J is TRBJ2-1; TRBD1 might be the D (5 bases). There are 15 residues in the CDR3. Germline V gene sequence: CDR1 WSHSY, CDR2 SAAADI. The ends were cut back, 7 bases at V and 1 base at J, with 14 bases in the middle. CDR3 coding DNA: TGCGCCAGCAAGGATGGGGCCATTTCCTACAATGAGCAGTTCTTC. Protein: CASKDGAISYNEQFF.

The CDR3 region is CAWSGGGVYQPQHF. DNA of the CDR3: TGTGCCTGGAGTGGGGGAGGGGTGTATCAGCCCCAGCATTTT. The chain uses TRBV30 and TRBJ1-5; tentatively, D is TRBD1 (5 bases). Germline V gene lookup returns CDR1 GTSNPN and CDR2 SVGIG (reference sequence). V lost 1 base, J lost 5 bases, and 12 bases lay in between. This CDR3 spans 14 amino acids.

The J gene is TRBJ2-2, the V gene TRBV10-2; 12 bases are shared with TRBD2. Germline V lookup: CDR1 WSHSY, CDR2 SAAADI. The trim removed 9 bases at V and 8 bases at J, leaving 16 bases unmatched. This CDR3 has 17 residues. This CDR3 reads CASNEGLAGLLSGELFF. CDR3 coding DNA: TGCGCCAGTAACGAGGGACTAGCGGGCCTGTTATCGGGGGAGCTGTTTTTT.

Note on this clone: Other DNA sequences in the same sample also yield this CDR3. The rearrangement uses TRBV29-1 and TRBJ2-2; tentative D call: TRBD1 (5 bases). V was shortened by 4 bases and J by 4 bases, with 7 bases between the two germline ends. The germline gives CDR1 SQVTM, CDR2 ANQGSEA. The CDR3 is made up of 12 amino acids. CDR3 bases: TGCAGCGTTGTAAGGGGCACCGGGGAGCTGTTTTTT. Translated: CSVVRGTGELFF.

V and J are TRBV29-1 and TRBJ2-1, with TRBD2 identical over 7 bases. The CDR3 has 16 amino acids. In germline, CDR1 is SQVTM, CDR2 ANQGSEA. Losses at the gene ends were 1 base for V and 1 base for J; bases not matched to a gene: 7. The CDR3 region has the DNA TGCAGCGTTGAAGGCCGGAGGGGAGGGTCCTACAATGAGCAGTTCTTC. Translating gives CSVEGRRGGSYNEQFF.

CDR3 nucleotide sequence: TGTGCCAGCAGTCGACCTAGGGCTAACTATGGCTACACCTTC. It is translated as CASSRPRANYGYTF. The V call is TRBV28, the J call TRBJ1-2; D is undetermined. Germline lookup yields CDR1 MDHEN and CDR2 SYDVKM. The CDR3 loop spans 14 amino acids. Deletions cut 5 bases from V and 0 bases from J, with 10 bases between.

V and J are TRBV7-9 and TRBJ2-7; weak D call: TRBD1 (6 bases). Germline-derived CDR1 and CDR2 are SEHNR and FQNEAQ (reference sequence). V lost 5 bases to trimming and J lost 6 bases, with 20 bases between them. The CDR3 has 15 amino acids. The CDR3 region has the DNA TGTGCCAGCAGCGCATCTAGGGGGAAGAGGGGCGAGCAGTACTTC. This translates into CASSASRGKRGEQYF.

The chain couples TRBV9 to TRBJ2-1; 7 nucleotides align to TRBD2. Germline values: CDR1 SGDLS, CDR2 YYNGEE. Losses at the gene ends were 0 bases for V and 3 bases for J; bases not matched to a gene: 3. The CDR3 covers 15 residues. DNA of the CDR3: TGTGCCAGCAGCGTAGGCAGCGGGAACTACAATGAGCAGTTCTTC. Its translation is CASSVGSGNYNEQFF.

In this sample, this clone turned up a few times. This rearrangement joins TRBV6-5 to TRBJ2-7; D uncertain. This CDR3 is built from 13 residues. Germline values: CDR1 MNHEY, CDR2 SVGAGI. Trimming shortened V by 5 bases and J by 1 base, and 9 bases separated the two germline ends. CDR3 nucleotide sequence: TGTGCCAGCAGTCCACACGTGTCCTACGAGCAGTACTTC. Translating gives CASSPHVSYEQYF.